Listed here are 15 T cell receptor beta chains from one sample, sequenced in a study of regulatory T cells in long-lasting Graves disease. Time point denoted: newly diagnosed GD, antithyroid drugs for less than 3 months. RNA extracted from PBMCs served as the sequencing template. Arm-PCR of CDR3 regions with iRepertoire HTBI primers generated TCR beta libraries. TCRdb ran MiXCR on the multiplex PCR reads and lists one entry per CDR3 protein. This sample has 400,000 to 450,000 distinct CDR3 sequences, with over 15% found just once. This sample was shared with a second study, whose subject was T cells in Graves' hyperthyroidism and ophthalmopathy.

This sample comprised peripheral blood mononuclear cells (PBMCs), obtained at new diagnosis, from a patient treated with antithyroid drugs. These receptors were obtained from a woman in her twenties or thirties with Graves disease.

This clonotype has a count of ten or more. The V gene is TRBV13, the J gene TRBJ1-2; TRBD1 matches 8 bases. Germline V CDR1 and CDR2: PRHDT, FYEKMQ (reference sequence). This CDR3 contains 15 residues. V lost 4 bases and J lost 1; bases outside the gene matches: 5. CDR3 coding DNA: TGTGCCAGCAGCTCGGACAGGGCCAATAACTATGGCTACACCTTC. Translated, it gives CASSSDRANNYGYTF.

This chain links TRBV2 with TRBJ2-1; D gene ambiguous. Trimming cost V 2 bases and J 0 bases, with 8 bases left between them. The germline V gene encodes CDR1 SNHLY and CDR2 FYNNEI. CDR3 size: 15 residues. CDR3 protein: CASSENPSSYNEQFF. The CDR3, as DNA: TGTGCCAGCAGTGAAAACCCGAGCTCCTACAATGAGCAGTTCTTC.

This clonotype was seen only a few times. V is TRBV5-1 and J is TRBJ2-3, with TRBD2 matching over 7 bases. Germline V gene lookup returns CDR1 SGHRS and CDR2 YFSETQ. V lost 4 bases and J lost 5; bases outside the gene matches: 13. This CDR3 has 16 amino acids. The CDR3 loop reads CASSPVAGVPGDTQYF. CDR3 nucleotide sequence: TGCGCCAGCAGCCCCGTGGCGGGAGTCCCGGGAGATACGCAGTATTTT.

This clonotype was observed a few times. This chain uses TRBV5-5 with TRBJ1-1, with D perhaps TRBD1 (6 bases). Trimming pared 4 bases from V and 8 bases from J, leaving 24 bases between. This CDR3 has 16 residues. The V gene's germline CDR1 is SGHKS and CDR2 YYEKEE (reference sequence). CDR3 nucleotide sequence: TGTGCCAGCAGCACTTCGGCCGGGACAAACATTCTAGAAGCTTTCTTT. Translated, it gives CASSTSAGTNILEAFF. Full variable domain (rest looked up from reference TRBV5-5 and TRBJ1-1): DAGVTQSPTHLIKTRGQQVTLRCSPISGHKSVSWYQQVLGQGPQFIFQYYEKEERGRGNFPDRFSARQFPNYSSELNVNALLLGDSALYLCASSTSAGTNILEAFFGQGTRLTVV.

This clonotype has at least ten counts. The genes are TRBV30 and TRBJ2-7; 10 positions match TRBD1. V lost 4 bases and J lost 1; bases outside the gene matches: 1. CDR1 GTSNPN and CDR2 SVGIG come from the germline V gene (reference sequence). This CDR3 region has 13 residues. The CDR3 loop is CAWKDRGSYEQYF. CDR3 in DNA: TGTGCCTGGAAGGACAGGGGGTCCTACGAGCAGTACTTC. Complete variable domain (other parts from reference TRBV30 and TRBJ2-7): SQTIHQWPATLVQPVGSPLSLECTVEGTSNPNLYWYRQAAGRGLQLLFYSVGIGQISSEVPQNLSASRPQDRQFILSSKKLLLSDSGFYLCAWKDRGSYEQYFGPGTRLTVT.

This clonotype was found many times. The rearrangement joins TRBV28 to TRBJ2-7, with D perhaps matching TRBD1 or TRBD2 (6 bases each). Trimming left V 2 bases short and J 7 bases short, with 18 bases between. This CDR3 has 15 residues. The V gene's germline CDR1 is MDHEN and CDR2 SYDVKM. Here the CDR3 reads CASSLGDRKGGEQYF. CDR3 nucleotide sequence: TGTGCCAGCAGTTTAGGTGACAGGAAAGGAGGGGAGCAGTACTTC.

In its sample, this clonotype was seen many times. The V gene is TRBV28, the J gene TRBJ1-6; D gene ambiguous. Per the germline V gene, CDR1 is MDHEN and CDR2 is SYDVKM. With 10 bases removed from V and 7 bases from J, the gap between germline ends came to 14 bases. CDR3 size: 13 residues. CDR3 sequence: CATGGGRNSPLHF. DNA of the CDR3: TGTGCCACCGGCGGCGGGAGAAATTCACCCCTCCACTTT.

This clonotype has at least ten counts. The gene calls are TRBV11-2 and TRBJ1-1, with unresolved D. Looked up from germline, CDR1 is SGHAT and CDR2 is FQNNGV. CDR3 length: 14 residues. The V and J ends lost 5 bases and 2 bases respectively, with 12 bases between them. The CDR3 reads CASSTRTENTEAFF. CDR3 sequence (DNA): TGTGCCAGCAGCACCCGGACGGAAAACACTGAAGCTTTCTTT.

The chain uses TRBV7-2 and TRBJ2-1; possibly TRBD2 for D (6 bases). V was cut by 3 bases and J by 10 bases, with 10 bases left in between. The CDR3 has 12 amino acids. Germline V gene data show CDR1 as SGHTA and CDR2 as FQGNSA. CDR3 sequence (DNA): TGTGCCAGCAGCTTTGCGGCGGGAGAGCAGTTCTTC. Translated, it gives CASSFAAGEQFF.

This clonotype was recorded at least ten times. The V call is TRBV18, the J call TRBJ2-5; 10 bases agree with TRBD2. The CDR3 totals 20 residues. CDR1 is KGHSH and CDR2 is LQKENI in the germline V gene. V lost 0 bases, J lost 4 bases, and 17 bases stayed unmatched. The CDR3 bases are TGTGCCAGCTCACCACCGACTGTTCCCCTGGCTAGCGGGAGCAGAGAGACCCAGTACTTC. Its translation: CASSPPTVPLASGSRETQYF.

There are a few counts of this clonotype. The rearrangement joins TRBV15 to TRBJ2-5; D is perhaps TRBD2 (6 bases). V dropped 5 bases and J dropped 5 bases, with 21 bases sitting between them. This CDR3 comprises 16 residues. The germline V gene has CDR1 LNHNV and CDR2 YYDKDF (reference sequence). The CDR3 is CATSVPWLGGPETQYF. CDR3 DNA: TGTGCCACCAGCGTCCCTTGGTTGGGGGGACCGGAGACCCAGTACTTC.

This clonotype showed up many times. V and J are TRBV18 and TRBJ2-2; D is unresolved. The CDR3 consists of 10 residues. The germline V gene has CDR1 KGHSH and CDR2 LQKENI. Trimming removed 11 bases from V and 6 bases from J, with 7 bases in between. CDR3: CASQAGELFF. The DNA for the CDR3 is TGTGCCTCGCAGGCCGGGGAGCTGTTTTTT.

This clonotype has only a few counts. The rearrangement links TRBV7-2 to TRBJ1-4; no firm D call. V was pared by 2 bases and J by 4 bases, with 8 bases between. The CDR3 has 14 amino acids. Per germline, CDR1 SGHTA and CDR2 FQGNSA. CDR3 amino acids: CASSLLLVNEKLFF. The CDR3 nucleotides are TGTGCCAGCAGCTTATTATTGGTTAATGAAAAACTGTTTTTT. Based on the CDR3 plus reference TRBV7-2 and TRBJ1-4, the full variable domain is GAGVSQSPSNKVTEKGKDVELRCDPISGHTALYWYRQSLGQGLEFLIYFQGNSAPDKSGLPSDRFSAERTGGSVSTLTIQRTQQEDSAVYLCASSLLLVNEKLFFGSGTQLSVL.

This clonotype was counted at least ten times. The V and J genes are TRBV29-1 and TRBJ2-1; 7 bases line up with TRBD2. Germline V gene sequence: CDR1 SQVTM, CDR2 ANQGSEA. Trimming removed 3 bases from V and 3 bases from J; junction bases left unmatched: 8. The CDR3 spans 15 residues. Here the CDR3 reads CSVDGRTSVYNEQFF. CDR3 DNA sequence: TGCAGCGTTGACGGTAGGACTAGTGTCTACAATGAGCAGTTCTTC.

The sample holds many counts of this clonotype. The chain employs TRBV12-3 or TRBV12-4 and TRBJ2-2; D possibly uses TRBD1 or TRBD2 (7 bases each). Trimming took off 4 bases at V and 7 bases at J, with 19 bases between the two ends. CDR3 size: 16 residues. CDR3: CASSSLETGRGGELFF. As DNA, the CDR3 is TGTGCCAGCAGTTCCCTGGAGACAGGGAGGGGCGGGGAGCTGTTTTTT.